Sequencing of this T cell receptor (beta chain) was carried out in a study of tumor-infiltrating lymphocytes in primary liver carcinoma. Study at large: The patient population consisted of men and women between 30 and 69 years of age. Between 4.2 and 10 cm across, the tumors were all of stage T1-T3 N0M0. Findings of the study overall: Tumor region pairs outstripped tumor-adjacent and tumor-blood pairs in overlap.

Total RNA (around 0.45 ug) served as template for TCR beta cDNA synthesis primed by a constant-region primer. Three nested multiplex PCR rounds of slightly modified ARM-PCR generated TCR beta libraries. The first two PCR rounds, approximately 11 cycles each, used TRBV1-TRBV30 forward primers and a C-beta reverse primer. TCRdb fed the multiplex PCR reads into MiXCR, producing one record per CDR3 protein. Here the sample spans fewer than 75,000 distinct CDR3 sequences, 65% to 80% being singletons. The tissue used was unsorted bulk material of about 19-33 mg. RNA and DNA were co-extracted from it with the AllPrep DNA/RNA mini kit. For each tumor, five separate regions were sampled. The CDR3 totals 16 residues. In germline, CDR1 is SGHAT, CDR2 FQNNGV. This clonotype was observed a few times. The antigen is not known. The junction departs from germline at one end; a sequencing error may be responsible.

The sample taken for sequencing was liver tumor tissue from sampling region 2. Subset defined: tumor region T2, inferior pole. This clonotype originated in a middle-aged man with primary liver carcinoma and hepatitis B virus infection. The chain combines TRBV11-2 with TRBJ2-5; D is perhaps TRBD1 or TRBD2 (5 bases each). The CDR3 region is CVSSLTARGSGETQYF. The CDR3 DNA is TGTGTCAGCAGCTTAACAGCAAGGGGTTCGGGGGAGACCCAGTACTTC.